This entry concerns a single TCR beta chain. This sample was included in a study of technical replicates of blood from a handful of donors. Assay: immunoSEQ multiplex PCR; the TCRdb copy retains only in-frame clones and omits some. The repertoire consists of 55,000 to 75,000 clones, with around 87% occurring once and the leading ten covering approximately 5.2%. With 1 base removed from V and 0 bases from J, the gap between germline ends came to 8 bases. The germline V gene has CDR1 SGHRS and CDR2 YFSETQ. The CDR3 loop spans 15 amino acids. The sequencing sample was made of PBMCs. The clonotype was recovered from a human donor in good health. Some clones in this sample may be carry-over from other donors' samples. The chain couples TRBV5-1 to TRBJ2-1; D might be TRBD2 (6 bases). CDR3 DNA sequence: TGCGCCAGCAGCTTGTCGGGAGCCTCCTACAATGAGCAGTTCTTC. It translates to CASSLSGASYNEQFF.